This T cell receptor beta chain was profiled in a study of shared clonotypes between healthy human individuals. This CDR3 spans 18 amino acids. Trimming took off 1 base at V and 2 bases at J, with 15 bases between the two ends. Germline CDR1 MRHNA, CDR2 SNTAGT. The method was immunoSEQ multiplex PCR; TCRdb's version includes in-frame clones alone and lacks a portion of them. The top ten hold over 0.12% of the sample, which has about 2,500,000 clones, 85% to 95% seen once. Notes on the study in general: Generation probability values for non-shared clonotypes were lower than those for clonotypes shared by all four donors. Sharing across a few donors was seen in around 5% of naive CD4 clonotypes.

As regards this clone: Its antigen is still unknown.

The healthy adult donors were HIV-negative and reported no recent acute infections or vaccinations. The rearrangement links TRBV6-4 to TRBJ2-6, with D possibly matching TRBD2 (7 bases). The sequence derives from a man aged 18 to 30 in good health. The specimen sequenced was naive CD4+ T cells sorted from blood. The subset here: CD45RA+ positively selected. This chain's CDR3 is CASSDLGGPRPGANVLTF. DNA for the CDR3: TGTGCCAGCAGTGACTTGGGGGGGCCTCGGCCTGGGGCCAACGTCCTGACTTTC.